These T cell receptor beta chains were read from a single sample in a study of response to subunit inactivated influenza vaccine. TCRdb reprocessed the RT-PCR reads with MiXCR, giving one entry per CDR3 protein. The data hold about 520,000 distinct CDR3 sequences, with 9.5% to 12% observed a single time. The sample was PBMCs from blood, taken roughly 47 days after vaccination. These receptors all stem from a man in his fifties or sixties who received an inactivated influenza vaccine. Both conserved end residues are part of each CDR3. The order of the fields is D gene, CDR3 length, V gene, CDR3 protein. A D gene is named only where the DNA matches it firmly.

D gene: -; CDR3 length: 16; V gene: TRBV7-3; CDR3 protein: CASSLIPRRESNEQFF
D gene: TRBD2; CDR3 length: 13; V gene: TRBV12-3/TRBV12-4; CDR3 protein: CASSLGGADTQYF
D gene: -; CDR3 length: 14; V gene: TRBV10-2; CDR3 protein: CANNRDIAKNIQYF
D gene: TRBD2; CDR3 length: 16; V gene: TRBV9; CDR3 protein: CASSPRPGGCTDTQYF
D gene: -; CDR3 length: 13; V gene: TRBV20-1; CDR3 protein: CSATRRLGETQYF
D gene: TRBD1; CDR3 length: 14; V gene: TRBV27; CDR3 protein: CASGTTGGEETQYF
D gene: -; CDR3 length: 14; V gene: TRBV6-1; CDR3 protein: CASSQGRRTGELFF
D gene: TRBD1; CDR3 length: 13; V gene: TRBV6-2/TRBV6-3; CDR3 protein: CASRSQGTGELFF
D gene: TRBD2; CDR3 length: 17; V gene: TRBV10-2; CDR3 protein: CASCLTSGSLSTDTQYF
D gene: -; CDR3 length: 15; V gene: TRBV11-2; CDR3 protein: CASSLGTEFFYEQYF
D gene: -; CDR3 length: 14; V gene: TRBV7-2; CDR3 protein: CASSLVVGPYEQYF
D gene: -; CDR3 length: 15; V gene: TRBV18; CDR3 protein: CASSSRLVDYNEQFF
D gene: -; CDR3 length: 14; V gene: TRBV27; CDR3 protein: CASASRDGTDTQYF
D gene: -; CDR3 length: 16; V gene: TRBV12-3/TRBV12-4; CDR3 protein: CASSRPGSLPLYEQYF
D gene: TRBD1; CDR3 length: 15; V gene: TRBV12-3/TRBV12-4; CDR3 protein: CASRGNRGPGTEAFF
D gene: TRBD2; CDR3 length: 15; V gene: TRBV29-1; CDR3 protein: CSVGGSGGGTDTQYF
D gene: TRBD2; CDR3 length: 19; V gene: TRBV4-1; CDR3 protein: CASSLRRASGGASYNEQFF
D gene: -; CDR3 length: 12; V gene: TRBV20-1; CDR3 protein: CSTKTGNQPQHF
D gene: -; CDR3 length: 15; V gene: TRBV12-3/TRBV12-4; CDR3 protein: CASREGGYVSEKLFF
D gene: -; CDR3 length: 13; V gene: TRBV11-2; CDR3 protein: CASSLDSRGEAFF
D gene: -; CDR3 length: 15; V gene: TRBV20-1; CDR3 protein: CSAGLGGRPSYEQYF
D gene: TRBD1; CDR3 length: 18; V gene: TRBV29-1; CDR3 protein: CSVGGLDRGYLSTDTQYF
D gene: -; CDR3 length: 15; V gene: TRBV20-1; CDR3 protein: CSARVPSRNSYEQYF
D gene: -; CDR3 length: 12; V gene: TRBV12-3/TRBV12-4; CDR3 protein: CASSLTRGEQFF
D gene: TRBD2; CDR3 length: 16; V gene: TRBV28; CDR3 protein: CASTQAGTSGSNEQFF
D gene: TRBD1; CDR3 length: 13; V gene: TRBV7-9; CDR3 protein: CASRGPGGNEQFF
D gene: -; CDR3 length: 15; V gene: TRBV4-2; CDR3 protein: CASSQDLRTNQPQHF
D gene: -; CDR3 length: 16; V gene: TRBV4-2; CDR3 protein: CASSQDSFPRGYEQYF
D gene: TRBD2; CDR3 length: 14; V gene: TRBV7-9; CDR3 protein: CASSQWTSGDEQFF
D gene: -; CDR3 length: 13; V gene: TRBV29-1; CDR3 protein: CSVQGRGDQPQHF
D gene: -; CDR3 length: 15; V gene: TRBV5-1; CDR3 protein: CASSLVRSSYNEQFF
D gene: -; CDR3 length: 16; V gene: TRBV7-9; CDR3 protein: CASSLSGSGRNNEQFF
D gene: TRBD1; CDR3 length: 15; V gene: TRBV19; CDR3 protein: CASRTAGTGGYEQYF
D gene: -; CDR3 length: 15; V gene: TRBV6-1; CDR3 protein: CASTKGGGYYNEQFF
D gene: -; CDR3 length: 14; V gene: TRBV3-1; CDR3 protein: CASSQEASSYEQYF
D gene: -; CDR3 length: 14; V gene: TRBV12-3/TRBV12-4; CDR3 protein: CASSLMSQKETQYF
D gene: -; CDR3 length: 15; V gene: TRBV7-9; CDR3 protein: CASSSPRDTTYGYTF
D gene: -; CDR3 length: 16; V gene: TRBV4-1; CDR3 protein: CASSQDWLRTNYGYTF
D gene: TRBD1; CDR3 length: 14; V gene: TRBV16; CDR3 protein: CASANRDRRYEQYF
D gene: -; CDR3 length: 15; V gene: TRBV6-1; CDR3 protein: CASSTGSPGNSPLHF
D gene: -; CDR3 length: 15; V gene: TRBV5-1; CDR3 protein: CASSLVTGRTDTQYF
D gene: -; CDR3 length: 16; V gene: TRBV6-1; CDR3 protein: CASTQTETRGIGELFF
D gene: TRBD1; CDR3 length: 15; V gene: TRBV4-3; CDR3 protein: CASSLRTGGAEARFF
D gene: -; CDR3 length: 15; V gene: TRBV24-1; CDR3 protein: CATSDHLVSYNEQFF
D gene: TRBD1; CDR3 length: 16; V gene: TRBV6-5; CDR3 protein: CASSYSGTGDNSPLHF
D gene: -; CDR3 length: 12; V gene: TRBV12-3/TRBV12-4; CDR3 protein: CASSLGSGPKYF
D gene: TRBD2; CDR3 length: 15; V gene: TRBV27; CDR3 protein: CASSPFLAAQETQYF
D gene: TRBD2; CDR3 length: 16; V gene: TRBV28; CDR3 protein: CASSLLLAGIQETQYF
D gene: -; CDR3 length: 12; V gene: TRBV29-1; CDR3 protein: CSGGGRGNEQFF
D gene: TRBD1; CDR3 length: 14; V gene: TRBV5-1; CDR3 protein: CASSIDRVQETQYF
D gene: -; CDR3 length: 15; V gene: TRBV7-2; CDR3 protein: CASSLGLAGMDTQYF
D gene: TRBD2; CDR3 length: 16; V gene: TRBV28; CDR3 protein: CASSYWTSLKTDTQYF
D gene: TRBD1; CDR3 length: 14; V gene: TRBV7-2; CDR3 protein: CASMIDRGLYEQYF
D gene: -; CDR3 length: 12; V gene: TRBV5-1; CDR3 protein: CASSPSFYEQYF
D gene: TRBD2; CDR3 length: 18; V gene: TRBV11-2; CDR3 protein: CASSNLGGLAGGQETQYF